These T cell receptor beta chains were read from a single sample in a study of CXCR3-negative and CXCR3-positive naive CD8 T cells. Reprocessing the 5' RACE reads, TCRdb reports a single entry for every CDR3 protein and omits DNA. The listing records about 53,000 distinct CDR3 sequences. The sequencing sample was made of naive CXCR3- CD8+ T cells from blood. The receptors shown here come from a human donor in good health. Some clones in this sample may be carry-over from other donors' samples. The CDR3 runs from the conserved cysteine through the conserved F or W.

j_gene | v_gene | CDR3aa
TRBJ2-7 | TRBV23-1 | CASSQSSRDRGTYEQHF
TRBJ2-3 | TRBV7-3 | CASSPGDSSTDTQYF
TRBJ2-1 | TRBV11-2 | CASSLSDRGEKFF
TRBJ2-1 | TRBV7-2 | CASSPGLAGGNEQFF
TRBJ2-5 | TRBV7-9 | CASSLGGEETQYF
TRBJ1-6 | TRBV14 | CASSTDSNSPLHF
TRBJ2-1 | TRBV7-6 | CASSPPSSNEQFF
TRBJ1-1 | TRBV12-3/TRBV12-4 | CASSFGGEGMNTEAFF
TRBJ2-5 | TRBV29-1 | CSVPQGGQETQYF
TRBJ2-1 | TRBV29-1 | CSVDWGSPSSYNEQFF
TRBJ2-5 | TRBV7-9 | CASSQGLVTVETQYF
TRBJ2-5 | TRBV12-3/TRBV12-4 | CASSASGGNQETQYF
TRBJ2-7 | TRBV4-3 | CASSRGQGDEQYF
TRBJ2-2 | TRBV5-5 | CASSLFSANTGELFF
TRBJ2-1 | TRBV6-6 | CASSYPFDGQAPASYNEQFF
TRBJ2-1 | TRBV7-2 | CASSLFGGPPYNEQFF
TRBJ2-3 | TRBV5-6 | CASASGGGADTQYF
TRBJ1-2 | TRBV27 | CASSPVGQYYGYTF
TRBJ2-7 | TRBV20-1 | CSARDSPRTSGGTYEQYF
TRBJ2-5 | TRBV30 | CAWRETGEETQYF
TRBJ2-3 | TRBV15 | CATSPQGSTDTQYF
TRBJ2-1 | TRBV28 | CASIPLSGRAFTYNEQFF
TRBJ2-3 | TRBV7-3 | CASTPFGGGSTDTQYF